This TCR beta chain is from a study of CD8 T cells in ankylosing spondylitis. Study findings and constraints: Reportedly, significant enrichment of disease-linked clones occurred in matched ankylosing spondylitis synovial fluid. Disease-associated clonotypes exhibited CD8+ identity and were relatively infrequent in peripheral blood.

Concerning this clonotype: Its target is not known.

Germline values: CDR1 MNHEY, CDR2 SVGAGI. The germline V and J ends were trimmed by 0 bases and 7 bases, with 18 bases remaining between them. This CDR3 is 17 amino acids long. TCRdb reanalysed the 5' RACE reads using MiXCR and keeps one entry per CDR3 protein. The profile shows 250,000 or so distinct CDR3 sequences, 18% of them singletons. The receptor was isolated from a male donor with ankylosing spondylitis or in good health (not recorded which). This chain uses TRBV6-5 with TRBJ2-2, with D possibly being TRBD1 or TRBD2 (6 bases each). The specimen sequenced was blood, either unsorted or a sorted T cell fraction (not recorded which). Written as DNA, the CDR3 is TGTGCCAGCAGTTACTCGAAAGGGGGGCCCGCTGGCGGGGAGCTGTTTTTT. Translating gives CASSYSKGGPAGGELFF.